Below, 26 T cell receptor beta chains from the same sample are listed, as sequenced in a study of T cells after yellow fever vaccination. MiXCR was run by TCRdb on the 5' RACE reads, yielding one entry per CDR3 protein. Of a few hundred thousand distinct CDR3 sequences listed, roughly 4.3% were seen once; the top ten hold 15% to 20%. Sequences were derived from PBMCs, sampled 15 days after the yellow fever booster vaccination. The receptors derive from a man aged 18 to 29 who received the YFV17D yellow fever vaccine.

The DNA of the CDR3 is TGCGCCAGCAGCCAAGGGACAGGATCGGGGGAGCAGTACTTC. Its translation is CASSQGTGSGEQYF. This chain joins TRBV4-1 and TRBJ2-7; 7 bases agree with TRBD1. J gave up 7 bases and V 1 base, and 7 bases lay outside the gene matches. The CDR3 contains 14 residues. From germline, CDR1 is MGHRA and CDR2 YSYEKL.

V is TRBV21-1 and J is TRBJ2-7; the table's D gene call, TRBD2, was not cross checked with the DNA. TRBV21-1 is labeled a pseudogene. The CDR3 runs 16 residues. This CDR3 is CASNKGRTSTPYEQYF. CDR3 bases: TGTGCCAGCAACAAAGGTCGGACTTCCACGCCCTACGAGCAGTACTTC.

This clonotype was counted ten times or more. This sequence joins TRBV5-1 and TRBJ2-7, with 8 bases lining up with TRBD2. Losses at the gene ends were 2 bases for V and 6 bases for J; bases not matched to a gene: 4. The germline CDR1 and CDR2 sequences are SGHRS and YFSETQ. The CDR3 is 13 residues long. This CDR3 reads CASSFSGGVEQYV. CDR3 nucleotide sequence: TGCGCCAGCAGCTTCAGCGGGGGTGTCGAGCAGTACGTC.

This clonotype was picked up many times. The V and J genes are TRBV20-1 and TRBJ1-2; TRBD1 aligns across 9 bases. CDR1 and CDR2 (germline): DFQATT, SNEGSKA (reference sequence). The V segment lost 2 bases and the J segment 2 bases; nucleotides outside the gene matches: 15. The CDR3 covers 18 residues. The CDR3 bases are TGCAGTGCTAGACCACGAGACAGGGGGGTGTTTGGAAACTATGGCTACACCTTC. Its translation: CSARPRDRGVFGNYGYTF.

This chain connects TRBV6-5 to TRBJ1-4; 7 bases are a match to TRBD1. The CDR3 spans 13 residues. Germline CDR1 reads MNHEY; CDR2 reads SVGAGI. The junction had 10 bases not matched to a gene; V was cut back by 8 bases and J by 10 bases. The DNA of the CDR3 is TGTGCCAGCCCGGACAGGAGGATTGGAAAACTGTTTTTT. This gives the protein CASPDRRIGKLFF.

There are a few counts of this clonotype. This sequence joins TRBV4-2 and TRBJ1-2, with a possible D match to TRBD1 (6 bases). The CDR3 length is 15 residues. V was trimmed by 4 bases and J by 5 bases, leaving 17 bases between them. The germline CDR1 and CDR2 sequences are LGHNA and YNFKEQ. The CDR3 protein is CASSLPSGTFYGYTF. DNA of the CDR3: TGTGCCAGCAGCCTTCCGTCCGGGACATTTTATGGCTACACCTTC.

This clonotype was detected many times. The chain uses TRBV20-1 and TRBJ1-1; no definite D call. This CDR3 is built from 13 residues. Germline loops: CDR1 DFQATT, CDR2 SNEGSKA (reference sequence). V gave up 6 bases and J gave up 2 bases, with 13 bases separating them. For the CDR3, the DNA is TGCAGTGCCCGTAATGACGGAAACACTGAAGCTTTCTTT. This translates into CSARNDGNTEAFF.

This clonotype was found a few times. The CDR3 sequence: CASSPRWSSGNTIYF. As DNA, the CDR3 is TGTGCCAGCTCACCCCGTTGGAGCTCTGGAAACACCATATATTTT. This chain joins TRBV18 and TRBJ1-3, with D uncertain. V gave up 3 bases and J gave up 0 bases, with 9 bases separating them. The CDR3 is made up of 15 amino acids. The germline gives CDR1 KGHSH, CDR2 LQKENI. The whole variable domain, remainder taken from reference TRBV18 and TRBJ1-3, is NAGVMQNPRHLVRRRGQEARLRCSPMKGHSHVYWYRQLPEEGLKFMVYLQKENIIDESGMPKERFSAEFPKEGPSILRIQQVVRGDSAAYFCASSPRWSSGNTIYFGEGSWLTVV.

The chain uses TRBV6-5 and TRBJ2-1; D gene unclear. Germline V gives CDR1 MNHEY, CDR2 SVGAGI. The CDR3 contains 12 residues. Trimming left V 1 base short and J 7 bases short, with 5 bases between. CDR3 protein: CASSYLGNEQFF. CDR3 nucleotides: TGTGCCAGCAGTTACTTGGGGAATGAGCAGTTCTTC.

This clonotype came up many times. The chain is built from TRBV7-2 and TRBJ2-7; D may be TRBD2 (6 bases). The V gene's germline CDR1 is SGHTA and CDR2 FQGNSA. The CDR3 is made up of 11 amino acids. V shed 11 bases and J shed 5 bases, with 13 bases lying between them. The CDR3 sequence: CASGSFNEQYF. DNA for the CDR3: TGTGCCTCCGGGAGTTTCAACGAGCAGTACTTC.

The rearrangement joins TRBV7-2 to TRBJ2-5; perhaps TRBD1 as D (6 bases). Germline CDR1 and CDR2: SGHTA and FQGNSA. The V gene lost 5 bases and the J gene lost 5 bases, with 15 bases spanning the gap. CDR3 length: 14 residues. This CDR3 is CASSPDSSIETQYF. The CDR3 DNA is TGTGCCAGCAGCCCGGACAGTTCTATTGAGACCCAGTACTTC. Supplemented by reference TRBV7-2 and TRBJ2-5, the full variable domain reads GAGVSQSPSNKVTEKGKDVELRCDPISGHTALYWYRQSLGQGLEFLIYFQGNSAPDKSGLPSDRFSAERTGGSVSTLTIQRTQQEDSAVYLCASSPDSSIETQYFGPGTRLLVL.

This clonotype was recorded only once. The CDR3 sequence: CASSYSEAGNTEAFF. CDR3 sequence (DNA): TGTGCCAGCAGTTACTCGGAGGCGGGGAACACTGAAGCTTTCTTT. The rearrangement uses TRBV6-5 and TRBJ1-1; D call uncertain. Between the trimmed V and J ends, which lost 0 bases and 1 base, there was a span of 9 bases. The CDR3 spans 15 residues. Germline V gene data show CDR1 as MNHEY and CDR2 as SVGAGI.

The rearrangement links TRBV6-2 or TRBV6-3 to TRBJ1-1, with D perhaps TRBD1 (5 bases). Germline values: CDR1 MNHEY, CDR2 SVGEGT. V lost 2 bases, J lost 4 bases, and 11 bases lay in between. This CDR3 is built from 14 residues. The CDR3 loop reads CASSYRRGITEAFF. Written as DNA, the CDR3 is TGTGCCAGCAGTTACCGCCGGGGGATCACTGAAGCTTTCTTT.

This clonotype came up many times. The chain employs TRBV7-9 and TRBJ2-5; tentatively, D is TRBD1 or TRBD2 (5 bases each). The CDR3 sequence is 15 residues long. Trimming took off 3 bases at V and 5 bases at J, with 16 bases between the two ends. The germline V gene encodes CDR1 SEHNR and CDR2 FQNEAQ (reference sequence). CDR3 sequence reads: CASSLLGTPSETQYF. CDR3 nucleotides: TGTGCCAGCAGCTTGCTCGGGACCCCCAGTGAGACCCAGTACTTC.

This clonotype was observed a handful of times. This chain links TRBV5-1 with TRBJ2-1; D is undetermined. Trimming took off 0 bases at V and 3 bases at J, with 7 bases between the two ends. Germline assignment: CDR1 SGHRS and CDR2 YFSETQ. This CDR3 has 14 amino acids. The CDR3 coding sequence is TGCGCCAGCAGCTTGGCGGACGACTACAATGAGCAGTTCTTC. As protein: CASSLADDYNEQFF.

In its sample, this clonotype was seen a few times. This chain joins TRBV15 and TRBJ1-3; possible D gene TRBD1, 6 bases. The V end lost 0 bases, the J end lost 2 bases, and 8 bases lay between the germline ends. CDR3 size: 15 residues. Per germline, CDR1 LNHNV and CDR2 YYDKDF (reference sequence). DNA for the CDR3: TGTGCCACCAGCAGAGATCGGGGGCCTGGAAACACCATATATTTT. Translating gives CATSRDRGPGNTIYF.

The CDR3 reads CASSQAMGEITEAFF. CDR3 sequence (DNA): TGCGCCAGCAGCCAAGCCATGGGGGAAATCACTGAAGCTTTCTTT. The V and J genes are TRBV4-3 and TRBJ1-1, with a weak D call TRBD1 (5 bases). Trimming pared 1 base from V and 4 bases from J, leaving 13 bases between. The CDR3 loop spans 15 amino acids. Germline-derived CDR1 and CDR2 are LGHNA and YSLEER.

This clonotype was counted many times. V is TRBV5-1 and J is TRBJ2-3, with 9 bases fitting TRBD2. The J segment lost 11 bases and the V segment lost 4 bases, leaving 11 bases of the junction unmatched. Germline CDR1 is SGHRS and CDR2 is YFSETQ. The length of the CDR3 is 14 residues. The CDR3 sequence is CASSDDAGGTVQYF. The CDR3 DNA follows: TGCGCCAGCAGCGATGACGCGGGAGGGACAGTGCAGTATTTT. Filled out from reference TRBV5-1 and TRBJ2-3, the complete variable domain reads KAGVTQTPRYLIKTRGQQVTLSCSPISGHRSVSWYQQTPGQGLQFLFEYFSETQRNKGNFPGRFSGRQFSNSRSEMNVSTLELGDSALYLCASSDDAGGTVQYFGPGTRLTVL.

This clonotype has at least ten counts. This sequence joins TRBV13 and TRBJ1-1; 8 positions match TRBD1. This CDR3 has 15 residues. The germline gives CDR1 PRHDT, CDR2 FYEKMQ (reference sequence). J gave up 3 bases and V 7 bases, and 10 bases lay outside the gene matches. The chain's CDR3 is CASTLDRGGDTEAFF. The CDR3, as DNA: TGTGCCAGCACCCTAGACAGGGGAGGGGACACTGAAGCTTTCTTT.

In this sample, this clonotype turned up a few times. For the CDR3, the DNA is TGTGCCAGCAGCCCACCCAGGGCTATCTACAATGAGCAGTTCTTC. As protein: CASSPPRAIYNEQFF. This chain uses TRBV9 with TRBJ2-1, with D possibly being TRBD1 (5 bases). The CDR3 is 15 residues long. Trimming removed 4 bases from V and 3 bases from J, with 14 bases in between. Per the germline V gene, CDR1 is SGDLS and CDR2 is YYNGEE.

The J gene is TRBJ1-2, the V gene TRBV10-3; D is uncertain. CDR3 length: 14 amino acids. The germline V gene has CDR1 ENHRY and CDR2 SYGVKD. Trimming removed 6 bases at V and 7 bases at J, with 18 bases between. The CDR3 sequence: CAISVATSAPGYTF. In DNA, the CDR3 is TGTGCCATCAGCGTAGCCACATCCGCTCCTGGCTACACCTTC.

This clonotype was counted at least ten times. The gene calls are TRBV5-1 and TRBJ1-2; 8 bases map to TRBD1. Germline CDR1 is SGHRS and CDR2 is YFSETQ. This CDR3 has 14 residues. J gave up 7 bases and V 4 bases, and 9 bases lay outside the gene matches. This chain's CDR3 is CASSLGQGSGGYTF. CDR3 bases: TGCGCCAGCAGCCTAGGACAGGGTTCGGGTGGCTACACCTTC.

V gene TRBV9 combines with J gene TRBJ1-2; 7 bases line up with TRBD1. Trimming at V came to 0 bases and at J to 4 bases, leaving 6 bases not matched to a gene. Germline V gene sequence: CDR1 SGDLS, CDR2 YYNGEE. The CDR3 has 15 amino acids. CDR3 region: CASSVAGRQGYGYTF. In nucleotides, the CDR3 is TGTGCCAGCAGCGTAGCTGGTCGACAGGGCTATGGCTACACCTTC.

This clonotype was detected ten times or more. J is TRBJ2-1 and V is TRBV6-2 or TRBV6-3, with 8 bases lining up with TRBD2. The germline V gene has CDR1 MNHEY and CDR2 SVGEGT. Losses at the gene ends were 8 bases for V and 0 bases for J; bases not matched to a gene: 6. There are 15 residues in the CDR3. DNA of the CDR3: TGTGCCAGCCTAAACCGGGGGGGCTCCTACAATGAGCAGTTCTTC. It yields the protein CASLNRGGSYNEQFF.

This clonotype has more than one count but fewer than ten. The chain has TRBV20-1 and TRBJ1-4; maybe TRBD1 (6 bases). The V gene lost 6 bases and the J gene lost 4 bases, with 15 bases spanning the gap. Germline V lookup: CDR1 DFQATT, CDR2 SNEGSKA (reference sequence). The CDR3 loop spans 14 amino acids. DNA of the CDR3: TGCAGTGCCCCAGCGGGGGCGGTTAATGAAAAACTGTTTTTT. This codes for CSAPAGAVNEKLFF.

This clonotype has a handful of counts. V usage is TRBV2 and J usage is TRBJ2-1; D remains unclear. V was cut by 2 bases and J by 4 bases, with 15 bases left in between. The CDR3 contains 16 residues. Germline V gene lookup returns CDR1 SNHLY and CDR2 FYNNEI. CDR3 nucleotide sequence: TGTGCCAGCAGTGAAACCGGGCCAGCCGCTTACAATGAGCAGTTCTTC. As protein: CASSETGPAAYNEQFF.